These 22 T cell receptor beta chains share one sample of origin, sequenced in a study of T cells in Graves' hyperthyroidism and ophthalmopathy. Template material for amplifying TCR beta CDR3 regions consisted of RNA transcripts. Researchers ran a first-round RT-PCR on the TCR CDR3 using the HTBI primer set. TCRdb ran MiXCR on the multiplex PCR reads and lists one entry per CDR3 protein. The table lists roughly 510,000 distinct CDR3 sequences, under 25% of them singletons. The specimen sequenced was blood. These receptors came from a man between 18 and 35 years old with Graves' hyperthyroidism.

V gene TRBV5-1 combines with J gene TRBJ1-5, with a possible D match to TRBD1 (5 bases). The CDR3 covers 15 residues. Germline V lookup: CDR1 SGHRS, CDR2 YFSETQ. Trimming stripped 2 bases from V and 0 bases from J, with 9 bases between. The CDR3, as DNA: TGCGCCAGCAGCTTTGAGGGGAATAGCAATCAGCCCCAGCATTTT. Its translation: CASSFEGNSNQPQHF.

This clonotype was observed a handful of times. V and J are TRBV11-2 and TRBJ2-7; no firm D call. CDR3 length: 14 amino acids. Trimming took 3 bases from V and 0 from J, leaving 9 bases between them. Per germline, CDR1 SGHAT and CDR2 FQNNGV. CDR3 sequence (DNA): TGTGCCAGCAGCTTTCAAGGAAACTCCTACGAGCAGTACTTC. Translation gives CASSFQGNSYEQYF.

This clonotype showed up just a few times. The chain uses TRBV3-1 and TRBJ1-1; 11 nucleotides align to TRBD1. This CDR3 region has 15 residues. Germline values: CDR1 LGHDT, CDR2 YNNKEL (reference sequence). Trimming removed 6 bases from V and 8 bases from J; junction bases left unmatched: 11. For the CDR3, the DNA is TGTGCCAGCAGTCACCGGGACAGGGGGACCCGAGAAGCTTTCTTT. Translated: CASSHRDRGTREAFF.

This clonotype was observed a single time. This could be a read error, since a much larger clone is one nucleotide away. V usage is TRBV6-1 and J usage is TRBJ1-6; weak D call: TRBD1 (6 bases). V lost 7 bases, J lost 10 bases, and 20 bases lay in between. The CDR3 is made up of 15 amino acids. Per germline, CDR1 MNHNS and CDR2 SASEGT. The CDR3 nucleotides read TGTGCCAGCATCCCGACGGGGGGCGGGGGATCACCCCTCCACTTT. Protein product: CASIPTGGGGSPLHF.

CDR3 DNA: TGTGCCAGCAGCTTAGGACAGGGGTACTCCTACGAGCAGTACTTC. Translation: CASSLGQGYSYEQYF. The chain recombines TRBV13 with TRBJ2-7, with 7 bases matching TRBD1. V shed 0 bases and J 0 bases; nucleotides not matched to a gene: 2. Germline lookup yields CDR1 PRHDT and CDR2 FYEKMQ (reference sequence). The CDR3 covers 15 residues.

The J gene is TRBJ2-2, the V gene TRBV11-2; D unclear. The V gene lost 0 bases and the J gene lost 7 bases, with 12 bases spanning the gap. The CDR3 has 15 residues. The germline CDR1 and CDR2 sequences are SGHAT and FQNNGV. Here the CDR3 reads CASSLDTAVSGELFF. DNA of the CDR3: TGTGCCAGCAGCTTAGATACCGCGGTGAGCGGGGAGCTGTTTTTT.

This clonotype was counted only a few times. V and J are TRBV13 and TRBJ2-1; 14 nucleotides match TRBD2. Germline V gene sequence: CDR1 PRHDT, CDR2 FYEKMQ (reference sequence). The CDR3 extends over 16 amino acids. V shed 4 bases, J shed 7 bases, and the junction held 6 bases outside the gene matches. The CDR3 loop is CASSSPTSGGANEQFF. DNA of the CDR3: TGTGCCAGCAGCTCCCCGACTAGCGGGGGGGCTAATGAGCAGTTCTTC.

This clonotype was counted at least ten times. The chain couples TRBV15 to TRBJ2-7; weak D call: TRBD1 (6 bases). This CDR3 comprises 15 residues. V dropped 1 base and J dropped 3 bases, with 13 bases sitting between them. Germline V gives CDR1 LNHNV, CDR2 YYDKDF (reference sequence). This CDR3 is CATSRGRQDSYEQYF. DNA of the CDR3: TGTGCCACCAGCAGAGGGAGACAGGACAGCTACGAGCAGTACTTC.

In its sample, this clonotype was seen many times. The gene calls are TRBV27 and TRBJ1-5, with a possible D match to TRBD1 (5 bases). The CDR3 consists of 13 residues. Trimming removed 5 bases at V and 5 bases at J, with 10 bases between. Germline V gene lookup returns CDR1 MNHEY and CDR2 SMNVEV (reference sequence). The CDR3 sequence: CASSAAGYQPQHF. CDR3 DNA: TGTGCCAGCAGTGCCGCAGGGTATCAGCCCCAGCATTTT.

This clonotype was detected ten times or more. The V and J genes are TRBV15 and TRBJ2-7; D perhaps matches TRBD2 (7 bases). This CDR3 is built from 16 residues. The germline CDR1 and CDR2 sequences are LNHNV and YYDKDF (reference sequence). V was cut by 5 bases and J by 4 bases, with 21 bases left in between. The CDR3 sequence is CATSPLRGGRAYEQYF. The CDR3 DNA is TGTGCCACCAGCCCCTTAAGGGGGGGTAGGGCGTACGAGCAGTACTTC.

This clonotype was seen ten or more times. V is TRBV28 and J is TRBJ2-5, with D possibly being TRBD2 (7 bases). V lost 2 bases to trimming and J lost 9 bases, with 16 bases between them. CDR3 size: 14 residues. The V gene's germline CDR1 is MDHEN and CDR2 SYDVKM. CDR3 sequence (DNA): TGTGCCAGCAGTTTAAGGGGGGGGGAGAAGGCCCAGTACTTC. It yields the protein CASSLRGGEKAQYF.

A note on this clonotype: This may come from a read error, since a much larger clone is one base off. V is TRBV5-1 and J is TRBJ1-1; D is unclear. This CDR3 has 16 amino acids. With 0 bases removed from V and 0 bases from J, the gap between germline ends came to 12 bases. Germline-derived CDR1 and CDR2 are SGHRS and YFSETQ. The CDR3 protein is CASSLEGSRMNTEAFF. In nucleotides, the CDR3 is TGCGCCAGCAGCTTGGAAGGGTCGAGGATGAACACTGAAGCTTTCTTT. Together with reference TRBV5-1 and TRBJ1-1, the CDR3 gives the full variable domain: KAGVTQTPRYLIKTRGQQVTLSCSPISGHRSVSWYQQTPGQGLQFLFEYFSETQRNKGNFPGRFSGRQFSNSRSEMNVSTLELGDSALYLCASSLEGSRMNTEAFFGQGTRLTVV.

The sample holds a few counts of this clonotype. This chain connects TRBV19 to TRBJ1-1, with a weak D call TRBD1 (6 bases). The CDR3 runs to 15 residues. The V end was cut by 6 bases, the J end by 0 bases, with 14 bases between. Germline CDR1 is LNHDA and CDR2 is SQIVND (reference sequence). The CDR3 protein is CASRPLGHLNTEAFF. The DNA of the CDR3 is TGTGCCAGTAGACCGTTGGGACACTTGAACACTGAAGCTTTCTTT.

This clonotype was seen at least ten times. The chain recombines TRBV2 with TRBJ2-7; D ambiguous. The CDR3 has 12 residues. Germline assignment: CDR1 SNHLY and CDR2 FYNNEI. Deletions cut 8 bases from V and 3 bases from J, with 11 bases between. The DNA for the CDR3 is TGTGCCAGCTTCACAGAGATCTACGAGCAGTACTTC. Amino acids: CASFTEIYEQYF.

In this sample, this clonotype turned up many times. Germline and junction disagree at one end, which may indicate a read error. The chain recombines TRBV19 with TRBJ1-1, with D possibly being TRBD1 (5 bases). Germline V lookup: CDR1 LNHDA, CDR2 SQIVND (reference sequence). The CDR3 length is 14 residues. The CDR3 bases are TGTGCCAGTAGTAGGACACCCAAGAACACTGAAGCTTTCTTC. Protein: CASSRTPKNTEAFF.

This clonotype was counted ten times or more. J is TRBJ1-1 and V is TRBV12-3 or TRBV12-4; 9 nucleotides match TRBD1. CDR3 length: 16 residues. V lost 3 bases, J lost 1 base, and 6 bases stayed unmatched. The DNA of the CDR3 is TGTGCCAGCAGTTTGGGGACAGGGCTGAGGAACACTGAAGCTTTCTTT. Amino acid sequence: CASSLGTGLRNTEAFF.

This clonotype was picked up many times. For the CDR3, the DNA is TGTGCCAGTCAACTCTACCTAGGGAACACTGAAGCTTTCTTT. As protein: CASQLYLGNTEAFF. This sequence joins TRBV19 and TRBJ1-1; D unresolved. The V and J ends lost 8 bases and 1 base respectively, with 14 bases between them. CDR1 is LNHDA and CDR2 is SQIVND in the germline V gene (reference sequence). The CDR3 is 14 residues long.

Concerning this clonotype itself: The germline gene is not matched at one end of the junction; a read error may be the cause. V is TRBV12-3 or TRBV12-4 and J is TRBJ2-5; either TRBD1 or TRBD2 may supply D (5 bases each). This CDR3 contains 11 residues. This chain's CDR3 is CASMGVETKYF. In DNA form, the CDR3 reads TGTGCCAGCATGGGGGTAGAGACCAAGTACTTC.

CDR3 region: CASSSQAADTGELFF. CDR3 coding DNA: TGTGCCAGCAGTTCCCAAGCGGCAGACACCGGGGAGCTGTTTTTT. The chain recombines TRBV6-5 with TRBJ2-2; D is perhaps TRBD2 (5 bases). From germline, CDR1 is MNHEY and CDR2 SVGAGI. The CDR3 is 15 residues long. V gave up 4 bases and J gave up 3 bases, with 12 bases separating them.

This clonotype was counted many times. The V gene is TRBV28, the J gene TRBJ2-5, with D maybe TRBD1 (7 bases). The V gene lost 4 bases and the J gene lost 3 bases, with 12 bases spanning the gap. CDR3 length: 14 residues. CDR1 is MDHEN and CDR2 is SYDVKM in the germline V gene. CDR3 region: CASSYRGLEETQYF. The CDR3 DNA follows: TGTGCCAGCAGTTACAGGGGACTCGAAGAGACCCAGTACTTC.

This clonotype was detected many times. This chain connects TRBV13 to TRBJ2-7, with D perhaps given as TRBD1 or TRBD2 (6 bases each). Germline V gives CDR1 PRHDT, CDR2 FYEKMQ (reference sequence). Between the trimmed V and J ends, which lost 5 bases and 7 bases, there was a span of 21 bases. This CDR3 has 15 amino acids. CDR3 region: CASSLPSGARREQYF. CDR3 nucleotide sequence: TGTGCCAGCAGCCTACCGTCGGGGGCACGAAGAGAGCAGTACTTC.

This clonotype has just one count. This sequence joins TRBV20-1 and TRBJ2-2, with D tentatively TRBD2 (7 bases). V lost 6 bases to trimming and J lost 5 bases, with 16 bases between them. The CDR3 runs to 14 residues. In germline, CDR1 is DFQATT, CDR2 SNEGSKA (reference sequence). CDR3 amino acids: CSAARGDITGELFF. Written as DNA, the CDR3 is TGCAGTGCCGCTCGGGGGGACATAACCGGGGAGCTGTTTTTT.